What follows are 2 T cell receptor beta chains derived from one specimen sequenced in a study of T cell responses to AZD1222 COVID-19 vaccine. Data came from immunoSEQ multiplex PCR; TCRdb stores just in-frame clones and leaves some out. The sample contains 95,000 to 120,000 clones, more than 70% of which appear only once. Sequenced material: peripheral blood, taken on day 0 of AZD1222 vaccination. These receptors originate from an adult in good health.

The genes are TRBV9 and TRBJ2-1, with 8 bases that match TRBD2. Losses at the gene ends were 3 bases for V and 5 bases for J; bases not matched to a gene: 7. There are 15 residues in the CDR3. Germline V gene sequence: CDR1 SGDLS, CDR2 YYNGEE. The CDR3: CASSARGGPNNEQFF. The CDR3 nucleotides read TGTGCCAGCAGCGCACGGGGGGGACCTAACAATGAGCAGTTCTTC.

The chain couples TRBV6-1 to TRBJ2-3; a possible D gene is TRBD2 (5 bases). Germline V lookup: CDR1 MNHNS, CDR2 SASEGT. The V gene lost 4 bases and the J gene lost 2 bases, with 16 bases spanning the gap. The CDR3 length is 16 residues. The chain's CDR3 is CASSATPGTITDTQYF. The CDR3 nucleotides read TGTGCCAGCAGTGCAACTCCGGGAACAATCACAGATACGCAGTATTTT.